This T cell receptor (beta chain) was retrieved from a study of blood T cell repertoires in COVID-19. The overall study: Samples came from the United States, Italy and Spain, spanning acute and convalescent COVID-19. T cells, B-cell-depleted T cells, or PBMCs supplied cDNA or gDNA.

Looked up from germline, CDR1 is LGHNT and CDR2 is FRNRAP. This CDR3 region has 13 residues. V lost 2 bases to trimming and J lost 7 bases, with 11 bases between them. This clone has only a few counts. The authors' processing: Researchers report that nucleated cell counts were estimated from reference gene primer amplification. Using immunoSEQ multiplex PCR, the repertoire was profiled, and TCRdb retains in-frame clones only, with some absent. The V and J calls and clone size were taken over from that table, and D and trimming were inferred from the DNA. The data contain about 190,000 clones, 85% to 90% of them singletons.

The chain links TRBV12-5 to TRBJ1-1; no definite D call. The sequence was collected from a man aged 50-60 years with acute or convalescent COVID-19. The source material was peripheral blood. CDR3 in amino acids: CASGLSASGEAFF. The CDR3 DNA follows: TGTGCTAGTGGTTTGTCCGCGAGTGGTGAAGCTTTCTTT. Supplemented by reference TRBV12-5 and TRBJ1-1, the full variable domain reads DARVTQTPRHKVTEMGQEVTMRCQPILGHNTVFWYRQTMMQGLELLAYFRNRAPLDDSGMPKDRFSAEMPDATLATLKIQPSEPRDSAVYFCASGLSASGEAFFGQGTRLTVV.